Listed below are T cell receptor beta chains from one sample, sequenced in a study of technical replicates of blood from a few donors. Some clones are missing from TCRdb's copy, which holds only in-frame ones; the method was immunoSEQ multiplex PCR. The sample consists of 85,000 to 100,000 clones, approximately 96% of them appearing once. The sequencing sample was made of T cells isolated from PBMCs. The source is a human donor in good health. The CDR3 runs from the conserved cysteine through the conserved F or W. Each record gives: CDR3 length, J gene, D gene, clone size, V gene, CDR3 protein, CDR3 DNA. A D gene is named only where the DNA matches it firmly. Part of the rows lack a size; the others show once, few, many or a class for expanded clones.

length: 11
J: TRBJ2-7
D: NA
size: NA
V: TRBV5-1
CDR3: CASTRTYEQYF
DNA: TGCGCCAGCACCCGTACTTACGAGCAGTACTTC

length: 17
J: TRBJ1-6
D: NA
size: NA
V: TRBV5-1
CDR3: CASSPRQAVSYNSPLHF
DNA: TGCGCCAGCAGCCCGAGACAGGCCGTCTCCTATAATTCACCCCTCCACTTT

length: 17
J: TRBJ2-7
D: TRBD2
size: NA
V: TRBV28
CDR3: CASSLFSGLAGVYEQYF
DNA: TGTGCCAGCAGTTTATTCTCGGGACTAGCGGGAGTTTACGAGCAGTACTTC

length: 15
J: TRBJ2-3
D: TRBD2
size: NA
V: TRBV7-2
CDR3: CASSLGLASTDTQYF
DNA: TGTGCCAGCAGCTTAGGACTAGCTAGCACAGATACGCAGTATTTT

length: 15
J: TRBJ2-1
D: TRBD2
size: NA
V: TRBV5-1
CDR3: CASSLILAGEGGQFF
DNA: TGCGCCAGCAGCTTAATACTAGCGGGAGAGGGAGGGCAGTTCTTC

length: 16
J: TRBJ1-6
D: NA
size: NA
V: TRBV28
CDR3: CASSLSAGLRNSPLHF
DNA: TGTGCCAGCAGTTTATCGGCGGGGCTGCGGAATTCACCCCTCCACTTT

length: 17
J: TRBJ2-5
D: NA
size: NA
V: TRBV28
CDR3: CASSLDPSGGGDETQYF
DNA: TGTGCCAGCAGCCTCGACCCTAGCGGAGGGGGGGACGAGACCCAGTACTTC

length: 13
J: TRBJ1-5
D: NA
size: NA
V: TRBV5-6
CDR3: CASSYREGQPQHF
DNA: TGTGCCAGCAGTTACAGGGAAGGGCAGCCCCAGCATTTT

length: 12
J: TRBJ1-2
D: NA
size: NA
V: TRBV5-4
CDR3: CASSYPGVGYTF
DNA: TGTGCCAGCAGCTACCCAGGGGTTGGCTACACCTTC

length: 15
J: TRBJ2-5
D: TRBD2
size: NA
V: TRBV6-5
CDR3: CASSYVAGSQETQYF
DNA: TGTGCCAGCAGTTACGTAGCGGGTTCACAAGAGACCCAGTACTTC

length: 16
J: TRBJ2-7
D: TRBD1
size: once
V: TRBV5-8
CDR3: CASSLVRTGPFYEQYF
DNA: TGTGCCAGCAGCTTGGTCCGGACAGGACCATTCTACGAGCAGTACTTC

length: 14
J: TRBJ1-5
D: NA
size: NA
V: TRBV6-1
CDR3: CASREFYSNQPQHF
DNA: TGTGCCAGCAGAGAGTTCTATAGCAATCAGCCCCAGCATTTT

length: 18
J: TRBJ2-5
D: TRBD2
size: NA
V: TRBV15
CDR3: CATSRDRVGSGGQETQYF
DNA: TGTGCCACCAGCAGAGATCGCGTAGGTAGCGGGGGCCAAGAGACCCAGTACTTC

length: 14
J: TRBJ1-5
D: NA
size: NA
V: TRBV5-4
CDR3: CASSMQGGNQPQHF
DNA: TGTGCCAGCAGCATGCAGGGTGGCAATCAGCCCCAGCATTTT

length: 12
J: TRBJ1-2
D: NA
size: NA
V: TRBV2
CDR3: CASRDSNYGYTF
DNA: TGTGCCAGCAGGGACAGCAACTATGGCTACACCTTC

length: 15
J: TRBJ1-1
D: NA
size: NA
V: TRBV10-3
CDR3: CAITRFGSSDTEAFF
DNA: TGTGCCATCACCCGATTCGGTTCATCGGACACTGAAGCTTTCTTT

length: 14
J: TRBJ2-3
D: TRBD2
size: NA
V: TRBV6-4
CDR3: CASSGGGDGDTQYF
DNA: TGTGCCAGCAGTGGCGGGGGTGATGGGGATACGCAGTATTTT

length: 12
J: TRBJ2-5
D: NA
size: once
V: TRBV11-3
CDR3: CASSRDQETQYF
DNA: TGTGCCAGCAGCCGGGACCAAGAGACCCAGTACTTC

length: 16
J: TRBJ2-7
D: TRBD1
size: NA
V: TRBV4-2
CDR3: CASSQATGTGGYEQYF
DNA: TGTGCCAGCAGCCAAGCTACCGGGACAGGAGGTTACGAGCAGTACTTC

length: 16
J: TRBJ2-1
D: NA
size: NA
V: TRBV4-1
CDR3: CASSQDSGRGNHEQFF
DNA: TGCGCCAGCAGCCAAGATTCAGGGCGCGGGAACCATGAGCAGTTCTTC

length: 16
J: TRBJ2-3
D: TRBD2
size: NA
V: TRBV5-1
CDR3: CASSLLADTHTDTQYF
DNA: TGCGCCAGCAGCTTACTAGCGGATACTCACACAGATACGCAGTATTTT

length: 15
J: TRBJ2-3
D: TRBD1
size: NA
V: TRBV6-5
CDR3: CASSYGTEGTDTQYF
DNA: TGTGCCAGCAGTTACGGGACAGAGGGCACAGATACGCAGTATTTT

length: 16
J: TRBJ2-1
D: TRBD1
size: NA
V: TRBV5-6
CDR3: CASSRRQGRSYNEQFF
DNA: TGTGCCAGCAGCAGACGACAGGGGCGTTCCTACAATGAGCAGTTCTTC

length: 15
J: TRBJ2-7
D: TRBD2
size: NA
V: TRBV28
CDR3: CASSFLDSGRDEQYF
DNA: TGTGCCAGCAGTTTTCTAGACAGTGGGAGGGACGAGCAGTACTTC

length: 13
J: TRBJ1-1
D: NA
size: NA
V: TRBV7-3
CDR3: CASSAERFTEAFF
DNA: TGTGCCAGCAGCGCAGAGCGTTTCACTGAAGCTTTCTTT

length: 14
J: TRBJ1-1
D: NA
size: NA
V: TRBV5-1
CDR3: CASSLQVGDTEAFF
DNA: TGCGCCAGCAGCTTGCAGGTCGGGGACACTGAAGCTTTCTTT

length: 13
J: TRBJ1-3
D: TRBD1
size: NA
V: TRBV29-1
CDR3: CSVVQGAGNTIYF
DNA: TGCAGCGTGGTCCAGGGGGCTGGAAACACCATATATTTT

length: 15
J: TRBJ2-7
D: NA
size: NA
V: TRBV28
CDR3: CASSLPGQFSYEQYF
DNA: TGTGCCAGCAGCCTTCCCGGACAGTTCTCCTACGAGCAGTACTTC

length: 14
J: TRBJ1-1
D: TRBD1
size: NA
V: TRBV6-1
CDR3: CASRRTGDSTEAFF
DNA: TGTGCCAGCAGACGGACAGGGGATAGCACTGAAGCTTTCTTT

length: 13
J: TRBJ2-3
D: TRBD2
size: NA
V: TRBV6-5
CDR3: CASRLAGDDTQYF
DNA: TGTGCCAGCAGGTTAGCGGGGGACGATACGCAGTATTTT

length: 14
J: TRBJ1-5
D: NA
size: NA
V: TRBV27
CDR3: CASSSIRGDQPQHF
DNA: TGTGCCAGCAGTTCAATCCGGGGAGATCAGCCCCAGCATTTT

length: 16
J: TRBJ2-1
D: TRBD2
size: once
V: TRBV7-9
CDR3: CASSLDLERGDNEQFF
DNA: TGTGCCAGCAGCCTCGACTTGGAGCGGGGGGACAATGAGCAGTTCTTC

length: 15
J: TRBJ1-1
D: NA
size: NA
V: TRBV5-1
CDR3: CASSLGGPWNTEAFF
DNA: TGCGCCAGCAGCTTGGGAGGCCCATGGAACACTGAAGCTTTCTTT

length: 17
J: TRBJ1-2
D: TRBD1
size: NA
V: TRBV4-2
CDR3: CASSQAGTGGYNYGYTF
DNA: TGTGCCAGCAGCCAAGCCGGGACAGGGGGGTATAACTATGGCTACACCTTC

length: 14
J: TRBJ2-3
D: NA
size: NA
V: TRBV10-3
CDR3: CAISESGGGDTQYF
DNA: TGTGCCATCAGTGAGTCGGGAGGAGGGGATACGCAGTATTTT

length: 16
J: TRBJ2-5
D: TRBD2
size: NA
V: TRBV11-2
CDR3: CASSPLAGGPGETQYF
DNA: TGTGCCAGCAGCCCCCTAGCGGGAGGGCCGGGGGAGACCCAGTACTTC

length: 14
J: TRBJ1-1
D: NA
size: NA
V: TRBV29-1
CDR3: CSVDDRDKGTEAFF
DNA: TGCAGCGTTGATGACCGGGACAAGGGCACTGAAGCTTTCTTT

length: 14
J: TRBJ1-2
D: TRBD1
size: NA
V: TRBV7-3
CDR3: CASSRDSTNYGYTF
DNA: TGTGCCAGCAGCCGGGACAGCACTAACTATGGCTACACCTTC

length: 12
J: TRBJ2-2
D: NA
size: NA
V: TRBV14
CDR3: CASSQRDGELFF
DNA: TGTGCCAGCAGCCAAAGAGACGGGGAGCTGTTTTTT

length: 19
J: TRBJ2-1
D: TRBD2
size: NA
V: TRBV4-1
CDR3: CASSQAGTSGASSYNEQFF
DNA: TGCGCCAGCAGCCAAGCCGGGACTAGCGGGGCCAGCTCCTACAATGAGCAGTTCTTC

length: 16
J: TRBJ2-1
D: NA
size: NA
V: TRBV10-3
CDR3: CAISESVAGTDNEQFF
DNA: TGTGCCATCAGTGAGTCGGTAGCGGGGACAGACAATGAGCAGTTCTTC

length: 12
J: TRBJ2-7
D: NA
size: NA
V: TRBV11-2
CDR3: CASSLGSYEQYF
DNA: TGTGCCAGCAGCTTAGGTTCGTACGAGCAGTACTTC

length: 14
J: TRBJ1-1
D: NA
size: NA
V: TRBV13
CDR3: CASSLPRPNTEAFF
DNA: TGTGCCAGCAGCTTACCCAGGCCGAACACTGAAGCTTTCTTT

length: 14
J: TRBJ2-7
D: NA
size: NA
V: TRBV18
CDR3: CASSLGEAPYEQYF
DNA: TGTGCCAGCTCACTAGGGGAAGCTCCCTACGAGCAGTACTTC

length: 14
J: TRBJ1-5
D: NA
size: once
V: TRBV28
CDR3: CASSFSGNGQPQHF
DNA: TGTGCCAGCAGTTTCTCAGGGAATGGGCAGCCCCAGCATTTT

length: 12
J: TRBJ1-1
D: TRBD1
size: NA
V: TRBV7-2
CDR3: CASAGGAVKTFF
DNA: TGTGCCTCGGCAGGGGGCGCCGTGAAGACTTTCTTT

length: 16
J: TRBJ1-4
D: NA
size: once
V: TRBV13
CDR3: CASSLDTGTTNEKLFF
DNA: TGTGCCAGCAGCTTAGATACGGGGACAACTAATGAAAAACTGTTTTTT

length: 14
J: TRBJ2-5
D: NA
size: NA
V: TRBV2
CDR3: CASSRSTALETQYF
DNA: TGTGCCAGCAGTAGGTCGACAGCGCTTGAGACCCAGTACTTC

length: 17
J: TRBJ2-7
D: TRBD2
size: NA
V: TRBV5-6
CDR3: CASSFGLAGVVGYEQYF
DNA: TGTGCCAGCAGTTTCGGACTAGCGGGAGTCGTAGGCTACGAGCAGTACTTC

length: 11
J: TRBJ2-7
D: NA
size: NA
V: TRBV5-5
CDR3: CASSLTYEQYF
DNA: TGTGCCAGCAGCTTGACATACGAGCAGTACTTC

length: 15
J: TRBJ2-1
D: NA
size: NA
V: TRBV6-4
CDR3: CASSRGREWDNEQFF
DNA: TGTGCCAGCAGTCGAGGTCGGGAATGGGACAATGAGCAGTTCTTC

length: 15
J: TRBJ2-5
D: NA
size: once
V: TRBV6-1
CDR3: CASSEIDRHKETQYF
DNA: TGTGCCAGCAGTGAAATCGACAGACATAAAGAGACCCAGTACTTC

length: 17
J: TRBJ1-4
D: TRBD1
size: NA
V: TRBV4-1
CDR3: CASSQFLKVQDRGKLFF
DNA: TGCGCCAGCAGCCAATTCTTAAAGGTTCAGGACAGGGGAAAACTGTTTTTT

length: 14
J: TRBJ2-2
D: TRBD2
size: few
V: TRBV19
CDR3: CASRAGGPTGELFF
DNA: TGTGCCAGTAGAGCGGGGGGGCCGACCGGGGAGCTGTTTTTT

length: 13
J: TRBJ1-1
D: NA
size: NA
V: TRBV27
CDR3: CASSLEKGGRAFF
DNA: TGTGCCAGCAGTTTAGAGAAGGGGGGGCGGGCTTTCTTT